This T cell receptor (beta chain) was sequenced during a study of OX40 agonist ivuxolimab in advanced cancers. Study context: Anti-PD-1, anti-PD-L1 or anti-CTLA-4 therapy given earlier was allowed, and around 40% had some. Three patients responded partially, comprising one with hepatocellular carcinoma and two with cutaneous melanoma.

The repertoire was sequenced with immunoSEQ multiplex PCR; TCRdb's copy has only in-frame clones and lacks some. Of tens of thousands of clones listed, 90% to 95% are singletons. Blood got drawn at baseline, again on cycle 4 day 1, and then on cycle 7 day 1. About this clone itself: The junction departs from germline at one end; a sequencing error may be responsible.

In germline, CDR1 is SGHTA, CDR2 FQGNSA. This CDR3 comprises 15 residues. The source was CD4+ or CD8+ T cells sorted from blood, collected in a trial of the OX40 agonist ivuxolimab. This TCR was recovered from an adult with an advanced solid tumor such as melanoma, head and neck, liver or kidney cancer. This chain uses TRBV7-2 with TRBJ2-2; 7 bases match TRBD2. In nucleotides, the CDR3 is TGTGCCAGCAGCCTAGCGGCCCTTGGGCCCGGGGAGCTGTTTTTT. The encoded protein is CASSLAALGPGELFF. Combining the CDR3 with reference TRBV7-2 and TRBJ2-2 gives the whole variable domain GAGVSQSPSNKVTEKGKDVELRCDPISGHTALYWYRQSLGQGLEFLIYFQGNSAPDKSGLPSDRFSAERTGGSVSTLTIQRTQQEDSAVYLCASSLAALGPGELFFGEGSRLTVL.